The sequence of this T cell receptor beta chain was determined in a study of cytomegalovirus exposure and HLA in healthy donors. Study-wide points: High sensitivity and specificity were reportedly achieved when the classifier diagnosed cytomegalovirus status. Most TCRs appeared rarely, but some public TCRs recurred in many donors. It was around 160 TCR beta chains that were listed as cytomegalovirus-associated.

The length of the CDR3 is 20 residues. Germline assignment: CDR1 SGHKS and CDR2 YYEKEE (reference sequence). V was cut by 1 base and J by 0 bases, with 20 bases left in between. The protocol was immunoSEQ multiplex PCR, while the TCRdb copy is restricted to in-frame clones and leaves out a portion. The table shows tens of thousands of clones, with roughly nine tenths occurring only once. As regards this clone: Its target is not known.

The clonotype originates from a man between 18 and 29 years old in good health and CMV-seronegative. The rearrangement joins TRBV5-5 to TRBJ2-6; D might be TRBD1 (5 bases). Specimen: PBMCs. CDR3 loop: CASSLLLRADSLSGANVLTF. The DNA for the CDR3 is TGTGCCAGCAGCTTGTTGCTAAGGGCCGACAGCCTCTCTGGGGCCAACGTCCTGACTTTC. Filled out from reference TRBV5-5 and TRBJ2-6, the complete variable domain reads DAGVTQSPTHLIKTRGQQVTLRCSPISGHKSVSWYQQVLGQGPQFIFQYYEKEERGRGNFPDRFSARQFPNYSSELNVNALLLGDSALYLCASSLLLRADSLSGANVLTFGAGSRLTVL.